The next 14 T cell receptor beta chains were all read from a single sample in a study of early T cells in non-severe SARS-CoV-2 infection. A single record per CDR3 protein comes from TCRdb applying MiXCR to the 5' RACE reads. The sample holds around 67,000 distinct CDR3 sequences; around an eighth are singletons and the top ten take about 1.3%. The sequenced material came from whole blood. These receptors were obtained from an adult who was a healthcare worker with PCR-confirmed SARS-CoV-2 infection or an uninfected control (not recorded which).

This clonotype was observed a handful of times. V is TRBV9 and J is TRBJ2-5; 7 bases align to TRBD2. Germline trimming cut 4 bases from V and 4 bases from J; bases unmatched to any gene: 16. The CDR3 covers 17 residues. Germline V gives CDR1 SGDLS, CDR2 YYNGEE. CDR3 in amino acids: CASSNLPVGGVGETQYF. The CDR3 bases are TGTGCCAGCAGCAACCTCCCAGTGGGGGGGGTGGGAGAGACCCAGTACTTC.

At least ten counts were recorded for this clonotype. The genes are TRBV11-2 and TRBJ2-2, with D possibly being TRBD2 (5 bases). Trimming left V 4 bases short and J 4 bases short, with 13 bases between. The CDR3 consists of 15 residues. In germline, CDR1 is SGHAT, CDR2 FQNNGV. CDR3 in amino acids: CASSSSPAGTGELFF. The CDR3 DNA reads as TGTGCCAGCAGCTCCTCTCCGGCGGGCACCGGGGAGCTGTTTTTT.

This clonotype came up a few times. Possible read error: a much larger clone is one base away. The V gene is TRBV2, the J gene TRBJ1-6; D ambiguous. Trimming cost V 10 bases and J 7 bases, with 20 bases left between them. The CDR3 has 15 residues. Germline values: CDR1 SNHLY, CDR2 FYNNEI. This CDR3 reads CANNPRTLTNSPLHF. The CDR3 DNA is TGTGCCAACAATCCCAGGACGTTGACGAATTCACCCCTCCACTTT.

The table lists this clonotype with many counts. The rearrangement uses TRBV7-9 and TRBJ2-1, with 14 bases that match TRBD2. Trimming took 5 bases from V and 8 from J; bases not matched to a gene: 5. The germline CDR1 and CDR2 sequences are SEHNR and FQNEAQ (reference sequence). The CDR3 runs 15 residues. CDR3 in DNA: TGTGCCAGCAGCGAGGGGACTAGCGGGGGCGATGAGCAGTTCTTC. This gives the protein CASSEGTSGGDEQFF.

The table lists this clonotype with many counts. The CDR3 nucleotides are TGTGCCAGCAATCCAGGGCGAACCGGAAACACCATATATTTT. It specifies CASNPGRTGNTIYF. The chain recombines TRBV2 with TRBJ1-3; a possible D gene is TRBD1 (5 bases). V shed 7 bases and J shed 4 bases, with 14 bases lying between them. Germline V gene lookup returns CDR1 SNHLY and CDR2 FYNNEI. The CDR3 is made up of 14 amino acids. Looking up the rest from reference TRBV2 and TRBJ1-3 gives the full variable domain: EPEVTQTPSHQVTQMGQEVILRCVPISNHLYFYWYRQILGQKVEFLVSFYNNEISEKSEIFDDQFSVERPDGSNFTLKIRSTKLEDSAMYFCASNPGRTGNTIYFGEGSWLTVV.

The chain employs TRBV28 and TRBJ2-4, with TRBD2 identical over 13 bases. This CDR3 contains 19 residues. Per germline, CDR1 MDHEN and CDR2 SYDVKM. The junction had 11 bases not matched to a gene; V was cut back by 5 bases and J by 1 base. The CDR3 bases are TGTGCCAGCAGTCCACCGGGACTAGCGGGACGAGTCGCCAAAAACATTCAGTACTTC. Translating gives CASSPPGLAGRVAKNIQYF.

This clonotype occurred many times. This rearrangement joins TRBV27 to TRBJ1-5; D is possibly TRBD1 (5 bases). Trimming took 2 bases from V and 4 from J, leaving 12 bases between them. Per germline, CDR1 MNHEY and CDR2 SMNVEV (reference sequence). CDR3 length: 15 amino acids. The CDR3 nucleotides are TGTGCCAGCAGTTTACAAGGGGAAATTAATCAGCCCCAGCATTTT. Translation: CASSLQGEINQPQHF.

This clonotype was counted many times. The CDR3 DNA follows: TGTGCCAGCCGGAGCGGGCCCGGGGGAACCGGGGAGCTGTTTTTT. Translation: CASRSGPGGTGELFF. The chain couples TRBV10-3 to TRBJ2-2; a possible D gene is TRBD2 (6 bases). The CDR3 extends over 15 amino acids. Trimming stripped 10 bases from V and 5 bases from J, with 20 bases between. Germline CDR1 and CDR2: ENHRY and SYGVKD.

This clonotype was counted at least ten times. The chain has TRBV11-2 and TRBJ2-6, with 11 bases that match TRBD1. After removal of 0 bases from V and 2 bases from J, the junction contained 12 bases not matched to a gene. CDR3 size: 21 residues. Germline-derived CDR1 and CDR2 are SGHAT and FQNNGV. The CDR3 DNA is TGTGCCAGCAGCTTAGAGGAGCCGGACAGGGGGCTGGTAGCTGGGGCCAACGTCCTGACTTTC. It codes for CASSLEEPDRGLVAGANVLTF. Filled out from reference TRBV11-2 and TRBJ2-6, the complete variable domain reads EAGVAQSPRYKIIEKRQSVAFWCNPISGHATLYWYQQILGQGPKLLIQFQNNGVVDDSQLPKDRFSAERLKGVDSTLKIQPAKLEDSAVYLCASSLEEPDRGLVAGANVLTFGAGSRLTVL.

This clonotype was observed many times. The genes are TRBV5-6 and TRBJ2-5, with D tentatively TRBD1 (6 bases). Germline CDR1 is SGHDT and CDR2 is YYEEEE. The CDR3 totals 16 residues. V shed 2 bases and J shed 0 bases, with 14 bases lying between them. The CDR3 DNA reads as TGTGCCAGCAGCTTAGTACAGGGAAACGACCAAGAGACCCAGTACTTC. It codes for CASSLVQGNDQETQYF. Based on the CDR3 plus reference TRBV5-6 and TRBJ2-5, the full variable domain is DAGVTQSPTHLIKTRGQQVTLRCSPKSGHDTVSWYQQALGQGPQFIFQYYEEEERQRGNFPDRFSGHQFPNYSSELNVNALLLGDSALYLCASSLVQGNDQETQYFGPGTRLLVL.

This clonotype was seen at least ten times. The chain uses TRBV28 and TRBJ2-7; TRBD1 might be the D (6 bases). Germline-derived CDR1 and CDR2 are MDHEN and SYDVKM. V was clipped by 5 bases and J by 3 bases, with 14 bases between them. The CDR3 contains 14 residues. CDR3 bases: TGTGCCAGCAGTCCATCCGGGACAAACTACGAGCAGTACTTC. Encoded protein: CASSPSGTNYEQYF. The whole variable domain, filled in from reference TRBV28 and TRBJ2-7, reads DVKVTQSSRYLVKRTGEKVFLECVQDMDHENMFWYRQDPGLGLRLIYFSYDVKMKEKGDIPEGYSVSREKKERFSLILESASTNQTSMYLCASSPSGTNYEQYFGPGTRLTVT.

This clonotype was counted between two and nine times. The genes are TRBV6-4 and TRBJ2-3; 12 positions agree with TRBD2. The junction had 3 bases not matched to a gene; V was cut back by 5 bases and J by 3 bases. The CDR3 length is 15 residues. Germline V lookup: CDR1 MRHNA, CDR2 SNTAGT. The DNA for the CDR3 is TGTGCCAGCAGTCCTAGCGGGGGGGCGACAGATACGCAGTATTTT. Protein sequence: CASSPSGGATDTQYF.

The chain carries TRBV20-1 and TRBJ2-1; possible D gene TRBD2, 6 bases. Germline lookup yields CDR1 DFQATT and CDR2 SNEGSKA (reference sequence). Trimming left V 4 bases short and J 7 bases short, with 14 bases between. CDR3 length: 13 residues. CDR3 residues: CSANFLGGNEQFF. Here the CDR3 DNA reads TGCAGTGCTAACTTTCTCGGGGGTAATGAGCAGTTCTTC.

Many counts were recorded for this clonotype. The CDR3: CASSQAPSGGYEQYF. The DNA for the CDR3 is TGCGCCAGCAGCCAAGCTCCGTCCGGCGGCTACGAGCAGTACTTC. The chain uses TRBV4-3 and TRBJ2-7; D not certain. From germline, CDR1 is LGHNA and CDR2 YSLEER. The V end was cut by 1 base, the J end by 3 bases, with 13 bases between. CDR3 size: 15 residues.